This T cell receptor (beta chain) comes out of a study of early T cells in non-severe SARS-CoV-2 infection. Study-wide context: From unsorted whole blood, bulk RNA was sequenced, and the chains remained unpaired. Study-wide results and caveats: VDJdb-based annotation leaned toward anti-spike CD8 responses and missed private and CD4 specificities.

V lost 9 bases and J 7 bases, leaving 6 bases between the germline ends. Looked up from germline, CDR1 is KGHDR and CDR2 is SFDVKD. The CDR3 extends over 10 amino acids. Molecules of cDNA were individually given unique molecular identifiers that were attached to them. From the 5' RACE reads, TCRdb called clonotypes with MiXCR, one entry per CDR3 protein. Of about 71,000 distinct CDR3 sequences in the sample, around 15% were seen once. Points on this clonotype: Its antigen is not identified.

Sequencing was performed on whole blood. The chain joins TRBV24-1 to TRBJ1-5; D not resolved. This clonotype originated in an adult who was a healthcare worker with PCR-confirmed SARS-CoV-2 infection or an uninfected control (not recorded which). CDR3 sequence: CATSKQPQHF. The CDR3, as DNA: TGTGCCACCTCTAAACAGCCCCAGCATTTT.